Presented here are 19 T cell receptor beta chains from one specimen sequenced in a study of breast tumors, draining lymph nodes, adjacent tissues. Axillary draining lymph nodes of breast cancer patients supplied the node samples. A single record per CDR3 protein comes from TCRdb applying MiXCR to the multiplex PCR reads. The sample records over 100,000 distinct CDR3 sequences, 20% to 25% being singletons. Sequenced material: axillary lymph node tissue. Receptors originate from a female donor with breast cancer. Some clones in this sample may be carry-over from other donors' samples.

This clonotype was counted ten times or more. This chain joins TRBV9 and TRBJ2-3; D gene unclear. Germline loops: CDR1 SGDLS, CDR2 YYNGEE. Trimming removed 3 bases at V and 0 bases at J, with 5 bases between. The CDR3 is 13 residues long. CDR3 region: CASSAASTDTQYF. In nucleotides, the CDR3 is TGTGCCAGCAGCGCGGCGAGCACAGATACGCAGTATTTT.

Comments on this clonotype: This may be a read error, as it is one base from a much larger clone. The chain joins TRBV4-1 to TRBJ1-4; D is undetermined. Germline V CDR1 and CDR2: MGHRA, YSYEKL. The CDR3 runs to 13 residues. CDR3 residues: CASSQDFNEKPFF. The CDR3 DNA sequence: TGCGCCAGCAGCCAAGATTTCAATGAAAAACCGTTTTTT.

Remarks on this clonotype: Possible read error: a much larger clone is one base away. The chain uses TRBV11-2 and TRBJ2-2, with 12 bases aligning to TRBD2. CDR3 size: 19 residues. The junction had 15 bases not matched to a gene; V was cut back by 6 bases and J by 4 bases. Germline loops: CDR1 SGHAT, CDR2 FQNNGV. The chain's CDR3 is CASSFSGLAGSDPTGELFF. The CDR3 bases are TGTGCCAGCAGTTTTTCGGGACTAGCGGGCTCAGACCCCACCGGGGAGCTGTTTTTT.

There are many counts of this clonotype. V usage is TRBV27 and J usage is TRBJ1-5; TRBD1 is a possible D gene (6 bases). CDR3 length: 14 amino acids. CDR1 and CDR2 from the germline V gene are MNHEY and SMNVEV (reference sequence). V lost 5 bases, J lost 3 bases, and 11 bases lay in between. Written as DNA, the CDR3 is TGTGCCAGCAGTCCCGGACAGATCAATCAGCCCCAGCATTTT. This gives the protein CASSPGQINQPQHF.

This clonotype was detected many times. The chain joins TRBV20-1 to TRBJ2-7, with D possibly matching TRBD2 (5 bases). The CDR3 loop spans 11 amino acids. Looked up from germline, CDR1 is DFQATT and CDR2 is SNEGSKA (reference sequence). V dropped 3 bases and J dropped 5 bases, with 8 bases sitting between them. CDR3 bases: TGCAGTGCTAGTCGAGGGAACGAGCAGTACTTC. Translated: CSASRGNEQYF.

On this clonotype: A much bigger clone sits one base away, suggesting this may be a read error. The V call is TRBV30, the J call TRBJ2-1; D uncertain. CDR3 size: 12 residues. The germline V gene has CDR1 GTSNPN and CDR2 SVGIG (reference sequence). CDR3 in amino acids: CACVPTRNEQLF. As DNA, the CDR3 is TGTGCCTGCGTCCCGACTCGGAATGAGCAGCTCTTC.

This clonotype was counted at least ten times. This rearrangement joins TRBV6-2 or TRBV6-3 to TRBJ2-1; 11 positions agree with TRBD2. This CDR3 has 16 residues. Per the germline V gene, CDR1 is MNHEY and CDR2 is SVGEGT. J lost 6 bases, V lost 5 bases, and 9 bases had no gene match. CDR3 in DNA: TGTGCCAGCAGTAGACTAGCGGGGCTGATGGCCAATGAGCAGTTCTTC. This translates into CASSRLAGLMANEQFF.

The CDR3, as DNA: TGTGCCAGCTCCCAAACGACAGGCGCTGGGGAGGCCCAGTACTTC. Translated, it gives CASSQTTGAGEAQYF. V gene TRBV18 combines with J gene TRBJ2-5, with D perhaps matching TRBD1 or TRBD2 (6 bases each). V lost 6 bases and J lost 9, with 23 bases in between. Germline V lookup: CDR1 KGHSH, CDR2 LQKENI. There are 15 residues in the CDR3.

This clonotype has ten or more counts. V gene TRBV29-1 combines with J gene TRBJ2-7; 8 nucleotides line up with TRBD1. This CDR3 has 14 residues. Germline CDR1 and CDR2: SQVTM and ANQGSEA. V lost 3 bases, J lost 4 bases, and 8 bases stayed unmatched. The chain's CDR3 is CSVELAGGRYEQYF. The CDR3 nucleotides read TGCAGCGTTGAGTTGGCAGGGGGCCGTTACGAGCAGTACTTC.

The chain joins TRBV19 to TRBJ2-7; TRBD2 aligns across 7 bases. This CDR3 spans 14 amino acids. V was pared by 5 bases and J by 0 bases, with 4 bases of the junction left unmatched. Germline V CDR1 and CDR2: LNHDA, SQIVND (reference sequence). The CDR3 here is CASSAGTNSYEQYF. CDR3 sequence (DNA): TGTGCCAGTAGTGCCGGGACTAACTCCTACGAGCAGTACTTC.

In its sample, this clonotype was seen many times. The J gene is TRBJ2-5, the V gene TRBV7-6, with D perhaps TRBD1 (6 bases). The CDR3 extends over 15 amino acids. Looked up from germline, CDR1 is SGHVS and CDR2 is FNYEAQ. Trimming took 3 bases from V and 5 from J, leaving 16 bases between them. The CDR3: CASSFTGNHRETQYF. CDR3 nucleotides: TGTGCCAGCAGCTTTACAGGGAACCACCGCGAGACCCAGTACTTC.

As for this clonotype: A much more abundant neighbour one base away suggests this may be a read error. This CDR3 is CASSRGQGSYEQYF. As DNA, the CDR3 is TGTGCCAGCAGTCGGGGACAGGGCTCCTACGAGCAGTACTTC. The chain uses TRBV12-3 or TRBV12-4 and TRBJ2-7, with 9 bases fitting TRBD1. With 5 bases clipped from V and 0 bases from J, the junction kept 2 bases outside the gene matches. This CDR3 has 14 amino acids.

Note on this clonotype: Just one base apart from a much larger clone, this may be a read error. The chain employs TRBV7-9 and TRBJ2-1; 12 bases are shared with TRBD2. CDR1 is SEHNR, CDR2 FQNEAQ, per germline (reference sequence). There are 19 residues in the CDR3. CDR3 in amino acids: CASSLAAMLAGGSYNERFF. CDR3 DNA: TGTGCCAGCAGCTTAGCGGCGATGCTAGCGGGAGGGTCCTACAATGAGCGGTTCTTC.

The rearrangement joins TRBV2 to TRBJ1-3, with 10 bases lining up with TRBD1. J gave up 4 bases and V 6 bases, and 9 bases lay outside the gene matches. The CDR3 loop spans 16 amino acids. CDR1 is SNHLY and CDR2 is FYNNEI in the germline V gene. In nucleotides, the CDR3 is TGTGCCAGCAGCGCCGGGACAGGGGAAACAGGAAACACCATATATTTT. This sequence encodes CASSAGTGETGNTIYF.

With regard to this clonotype: The CDR3 does not close with the conserved phenylalanine or tryptophan, likely indicating a read error. J is TRBJ2-1 and V is TRBV27; D assignment may be TRBD1 or TRBD2 (5 bases each). The germline gives CDR1 MNHEY, CDR2 SMNVEV (reference sequence). The V end lost 0 bases, the J end lost 4 bases, and 13 bases lay between the germline ends. This CDR3 is 16 amino acids long. CDR3 amino acids: CASSLSTGPFYNEQFL. For the CDR3, the DNA is TGTGCCAGCAGTTTATCAACGGGACCCTTTTACAATGAGCAGTTCCTC.

With respect to this clonotype: Being one base from a much bigger clone, this may be a read error. Because the CDR3 is missing its conserved closing phenylalanine or tryptophan, this is likely a read error. The DNA is omitted, as the CDR3 cannot be located on it reliably, and the CDR3 follows TCRdb's listing. The chain links TRBV20-1 to TRBJ2-1; TRBD2 is the table's D call and was not checked against the DNA. Counting both end residues, the CDR3 totals 11 amino acids. Germline loops: CDR1 DFQATT, CDR2 SNEGSKA (reference sequence). The CDR3 here is CSASGGRAEFL.

Comment on this clonotype: A single base separates this from a much larger clone, so it may be a read error. This chain links TRBV15 with TRBJ2-3; D gene ambiguous. The CDR3 runs to 14 residues. Per germline, CDR1 LNHNV and CDR2 YYDKDF (reference sequence). CDR3 loop: CVTSIRPAADTQYF. The CDR3 nucleotides read TGTGTCACCAGCATCAGGCCGGCTGCAGATACGCAGTATTTT.

In its sample, this clonotype was seen many times. This rearrangement joins TRBV20-1 to TRBJ1-4; D gene unclear. Per germline, CDR1 DFQATT and CDR2 SNEGSKA (reference sequence). V dropped 0 bases and J dropped 0 bases, with 8 bases sitting between them. The CDR3 totals 15 residues. The CDR3, as DNA: TGCAGTGCTAGAGATGGACGAGCAACTAATGAAAAACTGTTTTTT. Its protein is CSARDGRATNEKLFF.

This clonotype was observed at least ten times. The J gene is TRBJ2-1, the V gene TRBV19; 14 bases line up with TRBD2. Unmatched junction bases numbered 6, after V lost 4 bases and J lost 4 bases. CDR3 length: 17 amino acids. Germline CDR1 is LNHDA and CDR2 is SQIVND (reference sequence). The CDR3 spells CASSKGTSGSGYNEQFF. As DNA, the CDR3 is TGTGCCAGTAGTAAAGGGACTAGCGGGAGTGGGTACAATGAGCAGTTCTTC.